A single sample is the source of the 21 T cell receptor beta chains below, sequenced in a study of T cells in Graves' hyperthyroidism and ophthalmopathy. What was amplified from RNA transcripts were TCR beta CDR3 regions. First-round RT-PCR with HTBI primers amplified the TCR CDR3 region. MiXCR, run by TCRdb on the multiplex PCR reads, gives a single entry per CDR3 protein. Counted here are roughly 530,000 distinct CDR3 sequences, about a sixth occurring once; the ten biggest clones make up approximately 16%. Sequenced sample: blood. The receptors were sampled from a woman aged 18-30 years with Graves' ophthalmopathy.

The rearrangement joins TRBV5-1 to TRBJ2-7; 7 positions agree with TRBD1. The CDR3 consists of 15 residues. V dropped 3 bases and J dropped 0; count of bases not matched to a gene: 6. Looked up from germline, CDR1 is SGHRS and CDR2 is YFSETQ. Here the CDR3 DNA reads TGCGCCAGCAGCTGGAGTGCAGGGGGCTCCTACGAGCAGTACTTC. Residues: CASSWSAGGSYEQYF.

This chain links TRBV15 with TRBJ2-6; a weak D match, TRBD1 (6 bases). The ends were cut back, 3 bases at V and 2 bases at J, with 11 bases in the middle. CDR1 is LNHNV and CDR2 is YYDKDF in the germline V gene (reference sequence). The CDR3 is made up of 16 amino acids. The CDR3 DNA sequence: TGTGCCACCAGCAGGGGAACAGGGACTGGGGCCAACGTCCTGACTTTC. This codes for CATSRGTGTGANVLTF.

This clonotype was counted many times. J is TRBJ2-1 and V is TRBV7-2; 9 nucleotides match TRBD2. The V and J ends lost 4 bases and 6 bases, in that order; junction bases with no gene match: 13. The CDR3 contains 17 residues. Germline assignment: CDR1 SGHTA and CDR2 FQGNSA. The CDR3 DNA sequence: TGTGCCAGCAGCTCCTCTCTGTCGGCGGGAGGGGGCAATGAGCAGTTCTTC. Protein: CASSSSLSAGGGNEQFF.

V usage is TRBV4-1 and J usage is TRBJ1-5, with no clear D. Between the trimmed V and J ends, which lost 0 bases and 5 bases, there was a span of 8 bases. CDR1 and CDR2 from the germline V gene are MGHRA and YSYEKL. The CDR3 has 14 residues. The CDR3 protein is CASSQEAGHQPQHF. The DNA for the CDR3 is TGCGCCAGCAGCCAAGAGGCAGGTCATCAGCCCCAGCATTTT.

This clonotype showed up just a few times. The chain couples TRBV10-3 to TRBJ2-3; D remains ambiguous. The V end was cut by 8 bases, the J end by 2 bases, with 14 bases between. This CDR3 has 14 amino acids. The germline V gene encodes CDR1 ENHRY and CDR2 SYGVKD. In DNA, the CDR3 is TGTGCCATCGTCCTTTCGCCCAACACAGATACGCAGTATTTT. The encoded protein is CAIVLSPNTDTQYF.

The V gene is TRBV7-9, the J gene TRBJ2-7, with D hard to call. Germline values: CDR1 SEHNR, CDR2 FQNEAQ (reference sequence). Trimming took 8 bases from V and 3 from J, leaving 23 bases between them. This CDR3 comprises 16 residues. The CDR3 DNA follows: TGTGCCAGCGGCCCGCCATGGCTGGGTTCGAACTACGAGCAGTACTTC. Its translation is CASGPPWLGSNYEQYF.

The genes are TRBV27 and TRBJ1-4; the match to TRBD1 covers 7 bases. J lost 7 bases, V lost 6 bases, and 2 bases had no gene match. The length of the CDR3 is 12 residues. Germline CDR1 MNHEY, CDR2 SMNVEV (reference sequence). CDR3 sequence reads: CASRGTVEKLFF. DNA for the CDR3: TGTGCCAGCAGAGGGACAGTTGAAAAACTGTTTTTT. Supplemented by reference TRBV27 and TRBJ1-4, the full variable domain reads EAQVTQNPRYLITVTGKKLTVTCSQNMNHEYMSWYRQDPGLGLRQIYYSMNVEVTDKGDVPEGYKVSRKEKRNFPLILESPSPNQTSLYFCASRGTVEKLFFGSGTQLSVL.

The genes are TRBV10-3 and TRBJ2-2, with 8 nucleotides matching TRBD1. V was pared by 3 bases and J by 5 bases, with 8 bases of the junction left unmatched. Germline CDR1 reads ENHRY; CDR2 reads SYGVKD. CDR3 size: 16 residues. The CDR3 sequence is CAISDIGQGGTGELFF. In DNA form, the CDR3 reads TGTGCCATCAGTGACATAGGACAGGGTGGGACCGGGGAGCTGTTTTTT.

This clonotype showed up many times. The chain has TRBV7-9 and TRBJ2-3, with TRBD2 as a possible D gene (5 bases). Trimming pared 3 bases from V and 5 bases from J, leaving 18 bases between. Germline lookup yields CDR1 SEHNR and CDR2 FQNEAQ (reference sequence). The CDR3 sequence is 16 residues long. CDR3: CASSFRPTAGEDTQYF. CDR3 coding DNA: TGTGCCAGCAGCTTCCGCCCCACGGCCGGGGAAGATACGCAGTATTTT.

This clonotype was recorded at least ten times. The rearrangement uses TRBV30 and TRBJ2-7, with TRBD1 matching over 7 bases. Germline CDR1 is GTSNPN and CDR2 is SVGIG (reference sequence). V lost 4 bases to trimming and J lost 0 bases; unmatched junction nucleotides: 6. This CDR3 region has 14 residues. CDR3 sequence (DNA): TGTGCCTGGAACCCGACAGGGAGCTCCTACGAGCAGTACTTC. Its protein is CAWNPTGSSYEQYF.

This clonotype was counted at least ten times. This chain connects TRBV3-1 to TRBJ2-1; D might be TRBD2 (5 bases). Trimming cost V 2 bases and J 0 bases, with 11 bases left between them. CDR1 is LGHDT and CDR2 is YNNKEL in the germline V gene (reference sequence). This CDR3 is 16 amino acids long. CDR3 region: CASSQSGAVSYNEQFF. CDR3 coding DNA: TGTGCCAGCAGCCAATCTGGAGCGGTCTCCTACAATGAGCAGTTCTTC.

This clonotype was recorded many times. V gene TRBV28 combines with J gene TRBJ2-5, with TRBD1 as a possible D gene (6 bases). This CDR3 spans 15 amino acids. V was cut by 3 bases and J by 4 bases, with 15 bases left in between. CDR1 is MDHEN, CDR2 SYDVKM, per germline. CDR3 DNA: TGTGCCAGCAGTTTGTTAACAGGGTCTCCAGAGACCCAGTACTTC. Translated: CASSLLTGSPETQYF.

This clonotype was detected ten times or more. The chain is built from TRBV18 and TRBJ2-3, with 13 positions matching TRBD2. The CDR3 extends over 17 amino acids. Germline CDR1 KGHSH, CDR2 LQKENI. The ends lost 3 bases at V and 2 bases at J; junction bases unmatched: 5. As DNA, the CDR3 is TGTGCCAGCTCACCGCGACTAGCGGGAGGTCCCACAGATACGCAGTATTTT. Residues: CASSPRLAGGPTDTQYF.

This clonotype was observed many times. The chain combines TRBV2 with TRBJ1-1, with a tentative D call TRBD1 (5 bases). The CDR3 is made up of 15 amino acids. V dropped 6 bases and J dropped 3 bases, with 17 bases sitting between them. Germline CDR1 is SNHLY and CDR2 is FYNNEI. In DNA, the CDR3 is TGTGCCAGCAGCGTGACTCCCTCGGGGGACACTGAAGCTTTCTTT. Its translation: CASSVTPSGDTEAFF.

Many counts were recorded for this clonotype. The rearrangement uses TRBV30 and TRBJ2-1, with 8 bases fitting TRBD2. Germline V CDR1 and CDR2: GTSNPN, SVGIG (reference sequence). This CDR3 spans 14 amino acids. The V segment lost 0 bases and the J segment 8 bases; nucleotides outside the gene matches: 6. As DNA, the CDR3 is TGTGCCTGGAGTGTACGGGGGGGTTGGGATGAGCAGTTCTTC. It is translated as CAWSVRGGWDEQFF.

J is TRBJ2-2 and V is TRBV11-2, with 10 bases fitting TRBD2. The length of the CDR3 is 18 residues. V was clipped by 7 bases and J by 5 bases; unmatched bases: 16. From germline, CDR1 is SGHAT and CDR2 FQNNGV. The CDR3 region has the DNA TGTGCCAGCATCAACGTCCTAGCGGGGGTAGATGGGACCGGGGAGCTGTTTTTT. Its protein is CASINVLAGVDGTGELFF.

CDR3 sequence (DNA): TGTGCCAGCAGCGTCGCCATACAGGGGGCGAATTCACCCCTCCACTTT. Protein: CASSVAIQGANSPLHF. The chain carries TRBV2 and TRBJ1-6, with 9 bases fitting TRBD1. V was pared by 6 bases and J by 7 bases, with 10 bases of the junction left unmatched. Germline loops: CDR1 SNHLY, CDR2 FYNNEI. The CDR3 totals 16 residues.

This clonotype was observed at least ten times. The genes are TRBV7-2 and TRBJ2-3, with no clear D. The CDR3 is 15 residues long. Germline V gene sequence: CDR1 SGHTA, CDR2 FQGNSA. The germline V and J ends were trimmed by 1 base and 2 bases, with 10 bases remaining between them. Here the CDR3 DNA reads TGTGCCAGCAGCTTAGAGGTGACTCTCACAGATACGCAGTATTTT. Translated, it gives CASSLEVTLTDTQYF. Using reference TRBV7-2 and TRBJ2-3 for the parts outside the CDR3, the full variable domain is GAGVSQSPSNKVTEKGKDVELRCDPISGHTALYWYRQSLGQGLEFLIYFQGNSAPDKSGLPSDRFSAERTGGSVSTLTIQRTQQEDSAVYLCASSLEVTLTDTQYFGPGTRLTVL.

This chain joins TRBV4-1 and TRBJ1-6; perhaps TRBD1 as D (6 bases). V was cut by 4 bases and J by 7 bases, with 14 bases left in between. Per germline, CDR1 MGHRA and CDR2 YSYEKL. This CDR3 has 15 residues. The CDR3 reads CASSRSAGDNSPLHF. The CDR3 DNA sequence: TGCGCCAGCAGCCGAAGCGCAGGGGACAATTCACCCCTCCACTTT.

On this clonotype: The conserved phenylalanine or tryptophan is not found at the CDR3 terminus, so this likely reflects a read error. This rearrangement joins TRBV2 to TRBJ1-2; D is unclear. Trimming left V 4 bases short and J 3 bases short, with 15 bases between. The CDR3 runs 15 residues. The germline V gene has CDR1 SNHLY and CDR2 FYNNEI. This chain's CDR3 is CASSGFLWPYYGYTL. DNA of the CDR3: TGTGCCAGCAGTGGTTTTTTATGGCCCTACTATGGCTACACCCTC.

At least ten counts were recorded for this clonotype. The chain links TRBV7-9 to TRBJ2-7, with D unclear. V gave up 2 bases and J gave up 5 bases, with 7 bases separating them. The germline V gene has CDR1 SEHNR and CDR2 FQNEAQ (reference sequence). The CDR3 loop spans 12 amino acids. Here the CDR3 DNA reads TGTGCCAGCAGCTTAAGGTTGGACGAGCAGTACTTC. It yields the protein CASSLRLDEQYF.